These 27 T cell receptor beta chains were all obtained from the same sample, sequenced in a study of response to subunit inactivated influenza vaccine. TCRdb redid the calling of the RT-PCR reads with MiXCR, one entry per CDR3 protein. The sample lists about 540,000 distinct CDR3 sequences, around 21% seen once, with 2.5% to 3.5% in the top ten. The same data also went into a second study, on T cells expressing NK-cell markers. From that paper: Scientists made TCR beta cDNA using 5'RACE template switching with UMIs.

This specimen consisted of CD4+ T cells sorted from PBMCs, obtained 11 to 12 days after vaccination. These receptors all stem from a man aged 50 to 59 who received an inactivated influenza vaccine.

This chain uses TRBV20-1 with TRBJ2-1; 9 nucleotides match TRBD2. This CDR3 contains 14 residues. The V segment lost 1 base and the J segment 5 bases; nucleotides outside the gene matches: 3. Germline V gene data show CDR1 as DFQATT and CDR2 as SNEGSKA (reference sequence). The chain's CDR3 is CSARGAGGDNEQFF. CDR3 bases: TGCAGTGCTAGAGGAGCGGGGGGTGACAATGAGCAGTTCTTC.

The chain has TRBV14 and TRBJ1-1, with D unresolved. The CDR3 contains 11 residues. Trimming left V 2 bases short and J 5 bases short, with 3 bases between. Germline lookup yields CDR1 SGHDN and CDR2 FVKESK. The CDR3 coding sequence is TGTGCCAGCAGCCAACTGACTGAAGCTTTCTTT. Translation gives CASSQLTEAFF.

Only a few counts were recorded for this clonotype. This chain uses TRBV12-3 or TRBV12-4 with TRBJ1-1; D call uncertain. This CDR3 has 16 residues. Trimming shortened V by 4 bases and J by 0 bases, and 15 bases separated the two germline ends. CDR3 sequence (DNA): TGTGCCAGCAGTTCCAAACTGGGAGGGTTGAACACTGAAGCTTTCTTT. It yields the protein CASSSKLGGLNTEAFF.

The rearrangement joins TRBV7-2 to TRBJ2-7; D is unresolved. Trimming removed 1 base from V and 6 bases from J, with 7 bases in between. Germline CDR1 is SGHTA and CDR2 is FQGNSA. The CDR3 consists of 12 residues. CDR3 DNA: TGTGCCAGCAGCTTAGAAGTTTCCGAGCAGTACTTC. This codes for CASSLEVSEQYF.

The genes are TRBV20-1 and TRBJ2-5; 10 bases are shared with TRBD2. After removal of 6 bases from V and 6 bases from J, the junction contained 7 bases not matched to a gene. This CDR3 has 13 residues. Germline lookup yields CDR1 DFQATT and CDR2 SNEGSKA (reference sequence). The CDR3 sequence: CSAPGLAKQTQYF. DNA of the CDR3: TGCAGTGCCCCGGGACTAGCGAAACAGACCCAGTACTTC.

V is TRBV5-1 and J is TRBJ2-5; 7 nucleotides match TRBD1. The junction had 8 bases not matched to a gene; V was cut back by 4 bases and J by 2 bases. CDR3 length equals 15 residues. The germline V gene encodes CDR1 SGHRS and CDR2 YFSETQ. The CDR3, as DNA: TGCGCCAGCAGCCCAAACACAGGGGCACAAGAGACCCAGTACTTC. Translated: CASSPNTGAQETQYF.

This chain connects TRBV7-2 to TRBJ2-7; 7 bases agree with TRBD1. V lost 0 bases, J lost 4 bases, and 6 bases stayed unmatched. CDR1 and CDR2 (germline): SGHTA, FQGNSA. The CDR3 has 15 amino acids. CDR3 DNA sequence: TGTGCCAGCAGCTTAGCGCTACAGGGGTGGTACGAGCAGTACTTC. It codes for CASSLALQGWYEQYF.

The CDR3: CASSPGYRLTEAFF. The CDR3 region has the DNA TGTGCCAGCAGCCCAGGGTATAGGTTAACTGAAGCTTTCTTT. The V call is TRBV7-9, the J call TRBJ1-1; D may be TRBD1 (5 bases). Germline CDR1 is SEHNR and CDR2 is FQNEAQ (reference sequence). V shed 5 bases and J shed 5 bases, with 15 bases lying between them. This CDR3 spans 14 amino acids. Filled out from reference TRBV7-9 and TRBJ1-1, the complete variable domain reads DTGVSQNPRHKITKRGQNVTFRCDPISEHNRLYWYRQTLGQGPEFLTYFQNEAQLEKSRLLSDRFSAERPKGSFSTLEIQRTEQGDSAMYLCASSPGYRLTEAFFGQGTRLTVV.

This clonotype was observed many times. The V call is TRBV5-1, the J call TRBJ2-7; D assignment may be TRBD1 or TRBD2 (7 bases each). CDR1 and CDR2 (germline): SGHRS, YFSETQ. This CDR3 spans 15 amino acids. The V end was cut by 4 bases, the J end by 0 bases, with 14 bases between. CDR3 DNA sequence: TGCGCCAGCAGCGCAGGGGGGGCGAGCTCCTACGAGCAGTACTTC. This translates into CASSAGGASSYEQYF.

This clonotype was counted only a few times. The chain carries TRBV6-2 or TRBV6-3 and TRBJ1-6; 10 bases are a match to TRBD1. V shed 4 bases and J 1 base; nucleotides not matched to a gene: 7. Germline V gives CDR1 MNHEY, CDR2 SVGEGT. This CDR3 region has 18 residues. The CDR3 DNA is TGTGCCAGCAGTTCAGGACAGGGGGGTGTATCCTATAATTCACCCCTCCACTTT. It encodes CASSSGQGGVSYNSPLHF.

This chain links TRBV5-8 with TRBJ1-4; D may be TRBD1 (5 bases). The CDR3 loop spans 15 amino acids. V lost 3 bases to trimming and J lost 8 bases, with 17 bases between them. Germline assignment: CDR1 SGHTS and CDR2 YDEGEE. The CDR3 protein is CASSSPLGRGEKLFF. The DNA for the CDR3 is TGTGCCAGCAGCTCGCCTCTAGGGCGGGGGGAAAAACTGTTTTTT.

The V gene is TRBV6-1, the J gene TRBJ1-6, with D unresolved. The CDR3 contains 16 residues. V lost 3 bases, J lost 2 bases, and 11 bases lay in between. Germline loops: CDR1 MNHNS, CDR2 SASEGT. CDR3 amino acids: CASSEVDTTYNSPLHF. In DNA form, the CDR3 reads TGTGCCAGCAGTGAGGTTGACACAACCTATAATTCACCCCTCCACTTT.

At least ten counts were recorded for this clonotype. The chain is built from TRBV18 and TRBJ2-1, with 8 bases fitting TRBD2. After removal of 8 bases from V and 0 bases from J, the junction contained 3 bases not matched to a gene. Germline V gene lookup returns CDR1 KGHSH and CDR2 LQKENI. This CDR3 is built from 14 residues. CDR3 sequence (DNA): TGTGCCAGCCTAGCGGGCCGCTCCTACAATGAGCAGTTCTTC. Amino acid sequence: CASLAGRSYNEQFF.

In this sample, this clonotype turned up a few times. V and J are TRBV28 and TRBJ2-5, with D maybe TRBD2 (5 bases). The CDR3 has 13 amino acids. The V gene lost 3 bases and the J gene lost 2 bases, with 7 bases spanning the gap. CDR1 MDHEN and CDR2 SYDVKM come from the germline V gene. The CDR3 DNA is TGTGCCAGCAGTTTGTGGAGGCAAGAGACCCAGTACTTC. Translated, it gives CASSLWRQETQYF.

The rearrangement links TRBV20-1 to TRBJ1-5; D not certain. The CDR3 is 16 amino acids. Deletions cut 0 bases from V and 0 bases from J, with 12 bases between. In germline, CDR1 is DFQATT, CDR2 SNEGSKA (reference sequence). CDR3 DNA: TGCAGTGCTAGAGATGGAAGGGTAGGTAGCAATCAGCCCCAGCATTTT. Its translation is CSARDGRVGSNQPQHF.

V and J are TRBV20-1 and TRBJ2-4, with D possibly being TRBD2 (5 bases). The V gene lost 2 bases and the J gene lost 5 bases, with 13 bases spanning the gap. CDR1 is DFQATT, CDR2 SNEGSKA, per germline (reference sequence). The length of the CDR3 is 14 residues. The CDR3 here is CSARIGRGENIQYF. CDR3 nucleotides: TGCAGTGCTAGAATCGGCCGGGGAGAAAACATTCAGTACTTC.

The chain combines TRBV20-1 with TRBJ2-5, with 8 nucleotides matching TRBD2. Per germline, CDR1 DFQATT and CDR2 SNEGSKA (reference sequence). The CDR3 covers 14 residues. The V gene end was trimmed by 3 bases and the J gene end by 1 base; junction bases not matched to a gene: 4. DNA of the CDR3: TGCAGTGCTAGTCGGGGGGGCTTCCAAGAGACCCAGTACTTC. Residues: CSASRGGFQETQYF.

This clonotype was observed a handful of times. The V and J genes are TRBV28 and TRBJ2-2; 7 nucleotides align to TRBD1. Trimming cost V 8 bases and J 10 bases; bases outside gene matches: 10. Germline V gene lookup returns CDR1 MDHEN and CDR2 SYDVKM. This CDR3 region has 13 residues. The CDR3 loop is CASHPTGQTELFF. The CDR3 nucleotides are TGTGCCAGCCACCCCACGGGACAGACGGAGCTGTTTTTT. Full variable domain (remainder filled in from reference TRBV28 and TRBJ2-2): DVKVTQSSRYLVKRTGEKVFLECVQDMDHENMFWYRQDPGLGLRLIYFSYDVKMKEKGDIPEGYSVSREKKERFSLILESASTNQTSMYLCASHPTGQTELFFGEGSRLTVL.

This clonotype was counted between two and nine times. V is TRBV7-2 and J is TRBJ1-2; D call uncertain. This CDR3 contains 10 residues. The V gene's germline CDR1 is SGHTA and CDR2 FQGNSA. Trimming took 2 bases from V and 6 from J, leaving 1 base between them. This CDR3 reads CASSLNGYTF. As DNA, the CDR3 is TGTGCCAGCAGCTTAAATGGCTACACCTTC. The full variable domain, rest sourced from reference TRBV7-2 and TRBJ1-2, is GAGVSQSPSNKVTEKGKDVELRCDPISGHTALYWYRQSLGQGLEFLIYFQGNSAPDKSGLPSDRFSAERTGGSVSTLTIQRTQQEDSAVYLCASSLNGYTFGSGTRLTVV.

The chain couples TRBV4-3 to TRBJ2-3; a weak D match, TRBD1 (6 bases). CDR3 length: 20 amino acids. Germline V gene lookup returns CDR1 LGHNA and CDR2 YSLEER. The ends were cut back, 0 bases at V and 0 bases at J, with 22 bases in the middle. CDR3 nucleotide sequence: TGCGCCAGCAGCCAAGAAGGGGGTTTGCGGAGCGGACCTAGCACAGATACGCAGTATTTT. Translating gives CASSQEGGLRSGPSTDTQYF.

Many counts were recorded for this clonotype. V usage is TRBV7-2 and J usage is TRBJ1-5; tentatively, D is TRBD1 (5 bases). Trimming took 1 base from V and 4 from J, leaving 8 bases between them. Germline CDR1 is SGHTA and CDR2 is FQGNSA. The CDR3 totals 14 residues. CDR3 nucleotides: TGTGCCAGCAGCTTAGGACAGTTTAATCAGCCCCAGCATTTT. This encodes CASSLGQFNQPQHF.

The chain uses TRBV11-3 and TRBJ2-1; the match to TRBD2 covers 7 bases. The CDR3 contains 13 residues. The V and J ends lost 5 bases and 12 bases, in that order; junction bases with no gene match: 10. The germline V gene encodes CDR1 SGHNT and CDR2 YENEEA. CDR3 residues: CASSPGGLGAQFF. CDR3 nucleotides: TGTGCCAGCAGCCCGGGGGGTCTTGGGGCGCAGTTCTTC.

Written as DNA, the CDR3 is TGTGCCAGCAGCCAAGAGTGGAAAGGATATAATTCACCCCTCCACTTT. Translation gives CASSQEWKGYNSPLHF. The rearrangement uses TRBV4-2 and TRBJ1-6; D is ambiguous. CDR3 size: 16 residues. Trimming took off 0 bases at V and 4 bases at J, with 10 bases between the two ends. Per the germline V gene, CDR1 is LGHNA and CDR2 is YNFKEQ.

The V call is TRBV4-3, the J call TRBJ1-1; tentative D call: TRBD1 (5 bases). Trimming pared 1 base from V and 3 bases from J, leaving 12 bases between. The CDR3 runs 15 residues. Germline CDR1 is LGHNA and CDR2 is YSLEER. The CDR3 here is CASSQGGNRDTEAFF. The CDR3 DNA follows: TGCGCCAGCAGCCAAGGGGGGAATAGAGACACTGAAGCTTTCTTT.

The CDR3 sequence: CSARISGLREQPQHF. The CDR3 DNA reads as TGCAGTGCTAGGATTTCAGGGCTAAGGGAACAGCCCCAGCATTTT. V is TRBV20-1 and J is TRBJ1-5, with D possibly matching TRBD1 (5 bases). The V end lost 3 bases, the J end lost 7 bases, and 19 bases lay between the germline ends. Germline lookup yields CDR1 DFQATT and CDR2 SNEGSKA (reference sequence). The CDR3 covers 15 residues.

The chain links TRBV12-3 or TRBV12-4 to TRBJ1-2, with 7 positions matching TRBD1. V dropped 5 bases and J dropped 3; count of bases not matched to a gene: 3. CDR3 length: 13 residues. The CDR3 bases are TGTGCCAGCAGTGCGGGACAGTACTATGGCTACACCTTC. Translating gives CASSAGQYYGYTF.

The chain couples TRBV12-3 or TRBV12-4 to TRBJ2-1; 10 nucleotides line up with TRBD2. J was trimmed by 9 bases and V by 6 bases; bases with no gene match: 8. This CDR3 has 14 amino acids. The CDR3 sequence: CASRLLAGTTEQFF. The CDR3 bases are TGTGCCAGCAGGCTACTAGCGGGAACTACTGAGCAGTTCTTC.